The 8 T cell receptor beta chains in this list originate from one sample, sequenced in a study of T cell responses to AZD1222 COVID-19 vaccine. Method: immunoSEQ multiplex PCR; TCRdb's copy keeps in-frame clones and lacks some. Among about 97,000 clones listed, about 89% were seen once. Here the sequenced sample was peripheral blood, taken on day 0 of AZD1222 vaccination. The receptor set was obtained from an adult in good health.

The V gene is TRBV4-1, the J gene TRBJ1-3, with 8 bases aligning to TRBD1. CDR3 length: 14 residues. The J segment lost 8 bases and the V segment lost 5 bases, leaving 8 bases of the junction unmatched. Per germline, CDR1 MGHRA and CDR2 YSYEKL. The DNA of the CDR3 is TGCGCCAGCAGCACCCGGACAGGGAGTGACACCATATATTTT. Translated, it gives CASSTRTGSDTIYF.

The chain couples TRBV19 to TRBJ1-1; D might be TRBD1 (5 bases). The CDR3 has 15 residues. CDR1 is LNHDA and CDR2 is SQIVND in the germline V gene (reference sequence). Trimming stripped 5 bases from V and 2 bases from J, with 15 bases between. In nucleotides, the CDR3 is TGTGCCAGTAGTCCCCCGGGCAGGGCCAACACTGAAGCTTTCTTT. Encoded protein: CASSPPGRANTEAFF.

This clone was observed a handful of times. This sequence joins TRBV9 and TRBJ2-2, with D uncertain. The germline V gene has CDR1 SGDLS and CDR2 YYNGEE. The CDR3 has 16 amino acids. The germline V and J ends were trimmed by 4 bases and 1 base, with 14 bases remaining between them. For the CDR3, the DNA is TGTGCCAGCAGCTCCCGCCCAGTACAGAACACCGGGGAGCTGTTTTTT. Its protein is CASSSRPVQNTGELFF.

The chain combines TRBV9 with TRBJ1-5; possible D gene TRBD1, 5 bases. V lost 2 bases and J 2 bases, leaving 14 bases between the germline ends. CDR3 size: 16 residues. Germline CDR1 and CDR2: SGDLS and YYNGEE. The CDR3 region is CASSVGGEDGNQPQHF. The CDR3 DNA is TGTGCCAGCAGCGTCGGAGGGGAGGACGGCAATCAGCCCCAGCATTTT.

This chain joins TRBV7-3 and TRBJ1-3; D is ambiguous. Germline V CDR1 and CDR2: SGHTA, FQGTGA. The CDR3 is 15 amino acids. Between the trimmed V and J ends, which lost 5 bases and 0 bases, there was a span of 11 bases. CDR3 residues: CASSRGWGSGNTIYF. In DNA form, the CDR3 reads TGTGCCAGCAGCCGGGGATGGGGCTCTGGAAACACCATATATTTT.

Only a few counts were recorded for this clone. The CDR3 spells CATSDSGLAGVREFTDTQYF. The CDR3 coding sequence is TGTGCCACCAGTGATTCGGGACTAGCGGGGGTTCGGGAGTTCACAGATACGCAGTATTTT. V gene TRBV24-1 combines with J gene TRBJ2-3; TRBD2 matches 14 bases. Germline trimming cut 2 bases from V and 2 bases from J; bases unmatched to any gene: 11. Germline lookup yields CDR1 KGHDR and CDR2 SFDVKD. This CDR3 is 20 amino acids long.

V gene TRBV5-1 combines with J gene TRBJ2-7, with D possibly TRBD2 on 6 matching bases. V was clipped by 0 bases and J by 4 bases, with 17 bases between them. CDR1 is SGHRS, CDR2 YFSETQ, per germline. The CDR3 runs to 16 residues. The CDR3 DNA reads as TGCGCCAGCAGCTTGGGCCCAGCGGGTTTGGCTTACGAGCAGTACTTC. The encoded protein is CASSLGPAGLAYEQYF.

V gene TRBV5-1 combines with J gene TRBJ2-7; possible D gene TRBD2, 6 bases. Germline loops: CDR1 SGHRS, CDR2 YFSETQ. This CDR3 spans 14 amino acids. Trimming cost V 4 bases and J 6 bases, with 17 bases left between them. The CDR3: CASSPQGGVGEQYF. The CDR3 coding sequence is TGCGCCAGCAGCCCTCAGGGAGGAGTAGGCGAGCAGTACTTC.